Given below is one T cell receptor beta chain in context. Antigen specificity is unknown. This entry is derived from a study of blood T cells in healthy people across ages. The wider study: Template switching recovered approximately one barcoded beta molecule for every two T cells. Notes on the study in general: Older age coincided with a roughly linear decline in TCR beta diversity per million T cells. Expanded clonotype shifts may have been confounded, as the donors had an unknown CMV status. More naive CD4+ cells and higher diversity were found in long-lived than in aged donors.

Germline trimming cut 10 bases from V and 10 bases from J; bases unmatched to any gene: 15. The CDR3 length is 14 residues. Germline CDR1 MDHEN, CDR2 SYDVKM. Combining a sample-barcoded 5' primer with a J-beta primer mix, a second PCR ran for about 7 to 11 cycles. MiXCR, applied by TCRdb to the 5' RACE reads, yields one record per CDR3 protein. The repertoire holds about 940,000 distinct CDR3 sequences, with roughly 52% as singletons. This clonotype was obtained from a man aged 25 to 40 in good health. Sequencing was carried out using blood. The J gene is TRBJ1-4, the V gene TRBV28, with 7 bases fitting TRBD1. The CDR3 region has the DNA TGTGCCACCACTGACCGACAGGGTGGAGGAAAACTGTTTTTT. It is translated as CATTDRQGGGKLFF.